This T cell receptor (beta chain) was profiled in a study of graft-versus-host responses after intestinal transplantation. In the study overall: Anti-thymocyte globulin served as induction for all recipients, who then took tacrolimus and steroids for approximately 3 years. Regarding the study as a whole: Present in recipient marrow, GvH clones included some that appeared first in ileum or blood. In patients with graft-donor T cell macrochimerism, allograft graft-versus-host to host-versus-graft clonal ratios were high. Early declines in HvG clones that occurred post-transplant were associated with peak circulating GvH clone levels.

About this clone: Its target is unknown.

Assay used: immunoSEQ multiplex PCR; TCRdb lists only in-frame clones, some missing. There are tens of thousands of clones in the sample; about 93% occur only once, and 21% lies in the top ten. The CDR3 runs 12 residues. Germline V CDR1 and CDR2: MNHEY, SMNVEV (reference sequence). Trimming removed 6 bases at V and 2 bases at J, with 6 bases between. J is TRBJ2-3 and V is TRBV27, with D uncertain. The receptor's source is a human donor who was the organ donor for an intestinal transplant. Sequenced here: unstimulated CD8+ T cells sorted from spleen or lymph node cells, sampled before transplant. CDR3 DNA: TGTGCCAGCAGGGGAACCACAGATACGCAGTATTTT. It encodes CASRGTTDTQYF.